This TCR beta chain was obtained from a study of CD8+ T cells in alopecia areata. Study background: People stayed on tofacitinib for 6 to 18 months, then stopped the drug for 6 months. Study findings and constraints: Normal skin's resident alphabeta T cells are also sequenced in scalp samples.

CDR1 and CDR2 (germline): PRHDT, FYEKMQ (reference sequence). V dropped 4 bases and J dropped 2 bases, with 8 bases sitting between them. CDR3 size: 13 residues. Alopecia areata patients had lesional scalp punch biopsies and peripheral blood taken from them. PBMCs, the starting material, were the source of sorted CD4+ and CD8+ T cells. cDNA prepared by RNA extraction and subsequent reverse transcription served as the template for sequencing. Using immunoSEQ multiplex PCR, the repertoire was profiled, and TCRdb retains in-frame clones only, with some absent. The sample consists of 100,000 to 150,000 clones, approximately 49% of them appearing once. With respect to this clone: Its antigen is undetermined.

The sample consisted of CD8+ T cells sorted from blood, taken at week 0. This sequence joins TRBV13 and TRBJ2-5, with D perhaps being TRBD1 or TRBD2 (5 bases each). The clonotype was recovered from a human donor with alopecia areata. The CDR3 loop reads CASSSGRQETQYF. The DNA of the CDR3 is TGTGCCAGCAGCTCGGGACGGCAAGAGACCCAGTACTTC.